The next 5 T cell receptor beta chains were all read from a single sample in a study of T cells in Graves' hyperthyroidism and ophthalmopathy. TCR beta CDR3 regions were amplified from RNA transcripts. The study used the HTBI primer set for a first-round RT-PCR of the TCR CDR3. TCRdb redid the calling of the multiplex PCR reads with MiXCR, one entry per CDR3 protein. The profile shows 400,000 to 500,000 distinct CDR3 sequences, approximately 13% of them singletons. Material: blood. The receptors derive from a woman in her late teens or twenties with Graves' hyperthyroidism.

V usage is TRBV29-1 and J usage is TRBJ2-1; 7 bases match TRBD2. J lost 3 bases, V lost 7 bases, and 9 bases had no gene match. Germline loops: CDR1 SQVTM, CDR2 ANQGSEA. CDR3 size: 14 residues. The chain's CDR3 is CSAGAPGGYNEQFF. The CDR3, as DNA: TGCAGCGCCGGGGCCCCGGGGGGCTACAATGAGCAGTTCTTC.

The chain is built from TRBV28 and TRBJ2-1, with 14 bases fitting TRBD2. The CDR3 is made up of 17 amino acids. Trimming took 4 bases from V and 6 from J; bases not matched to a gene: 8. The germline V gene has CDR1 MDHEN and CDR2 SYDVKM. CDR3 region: CASSSPGTSGSFNEQFF. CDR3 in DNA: TGTGCCAGCAGTTCACCCGGGACTAGCGGGAGCTTCAATGAGCAGTTCTTC.

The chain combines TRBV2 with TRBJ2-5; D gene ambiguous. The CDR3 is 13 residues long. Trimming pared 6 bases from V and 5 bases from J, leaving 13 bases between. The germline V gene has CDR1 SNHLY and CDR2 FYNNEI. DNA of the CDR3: TGTGCCAGCAGGGACGGTGTACTGGAGACCCAGTACTTC. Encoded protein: CASRDGVLETQYF.

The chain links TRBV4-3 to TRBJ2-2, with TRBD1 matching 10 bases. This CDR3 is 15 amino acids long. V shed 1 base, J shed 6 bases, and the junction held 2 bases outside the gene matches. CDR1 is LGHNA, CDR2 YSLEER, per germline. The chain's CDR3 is CASSQGTGGAGELFF. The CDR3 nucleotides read TGCGCCAGCAGCCAAGGGACAGGGGGGGCCGGGGAGCTGTTTTTT.

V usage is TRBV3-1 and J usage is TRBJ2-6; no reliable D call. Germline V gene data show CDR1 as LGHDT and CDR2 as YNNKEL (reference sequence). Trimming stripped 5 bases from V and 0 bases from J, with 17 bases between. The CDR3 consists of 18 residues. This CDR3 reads CASSARPGYDSGANVLTF. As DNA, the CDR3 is TGTGCCAGCAGCGCTCGTCCAGGTTATGACTCTGGGGCCAACGTCCTGACTTTC.